This T cell receptor (beta chain) was sequenced in a study of T-cell reconstitution after alpha-beta-depleted transplantation in children. Remarks on this clonotype: The antigen is not known.

The J segment lost 1 base and the V segment lost 6 bases, leaving 15 bases of the junction unmatched. CDR3 length: 18 residues. Germline V lookup: CDR1 MNHNS, CDR2 SASEGT. A library of TCRbeta sequences, prepared with unique molecular identifiers, was generated. TCRdb used MiXCR to reprocess the PCR reads, holding one entry per CDR3 protein. Counted here are 350,000 to 500,000 distinct CDR3 sequences, around 46% occurring once; the ten biggest clones make up around 29%. Regarding the study as a whole: When one year had passed after transplant, most T-cell counts and diversity came from newly produced T cells. Reports say that about two months after transplant, the alpha-beta T cells came out of several hundred graft clones that had expanded. Surviving recipient T cells and intrathymic progenitors accounted for some patients' high TCRbeta diversity at day 60.

The sequencing used PBMCs, collected before TCRalphabeta/CD19-depleted stem cell transplant. This clonotype originated in a girl aged 2 to 10 with aplastic anemia, due to receive a stem cell transplant. The chain joins TRBV6-1 to TRBJ1-2, with 9 bases matching TRBD1. The CDR3 reads CASSPILGQGAFNYGYTF. CDR3 DNA: TGTGCCAGCAGCCCTATTCTGGGACAGGGAGCTTTTAACTATGGCTACACCTTC.